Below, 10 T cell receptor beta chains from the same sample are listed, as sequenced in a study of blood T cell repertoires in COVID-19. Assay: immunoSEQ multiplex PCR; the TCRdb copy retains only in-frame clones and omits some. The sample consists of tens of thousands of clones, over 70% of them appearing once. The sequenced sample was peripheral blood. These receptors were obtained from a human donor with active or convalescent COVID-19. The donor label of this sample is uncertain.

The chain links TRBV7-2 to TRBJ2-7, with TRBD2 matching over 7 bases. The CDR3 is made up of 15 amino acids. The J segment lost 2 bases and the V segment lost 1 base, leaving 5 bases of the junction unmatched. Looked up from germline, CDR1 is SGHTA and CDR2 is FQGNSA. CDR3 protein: CASSLVGEGTYEQYF. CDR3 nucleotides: TGTGCCAGCAGCTTAGTGGGGGAGGGAACCTACGAGCAGTACTTC.

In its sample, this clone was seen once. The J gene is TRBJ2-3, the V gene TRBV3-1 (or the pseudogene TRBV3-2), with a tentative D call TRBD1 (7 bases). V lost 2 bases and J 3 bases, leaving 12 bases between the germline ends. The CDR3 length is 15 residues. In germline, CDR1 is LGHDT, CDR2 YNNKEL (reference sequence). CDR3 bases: TGTGCCAGCAGCCAAAGGGCAGGGGGGACAGATACGCAGTATTTT. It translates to CASSQRAGGTDTQYF.

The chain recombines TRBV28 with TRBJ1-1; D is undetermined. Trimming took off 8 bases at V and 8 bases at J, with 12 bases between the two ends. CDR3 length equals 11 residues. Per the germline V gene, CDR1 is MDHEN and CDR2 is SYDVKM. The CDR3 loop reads CASRTVTEAFF. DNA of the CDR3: TGTGCCAGCCGCACGGTAACCGAAGCTTTCTTT.

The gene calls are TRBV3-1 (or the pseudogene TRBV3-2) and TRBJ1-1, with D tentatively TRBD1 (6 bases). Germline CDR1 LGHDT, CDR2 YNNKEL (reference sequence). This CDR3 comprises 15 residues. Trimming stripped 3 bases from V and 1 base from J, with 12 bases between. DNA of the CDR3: TGTGCCAGCAGCCACCGACAGGATTGGAACACTGAAGCTTTCTTT. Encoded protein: CASSHRQDWNTEAFF.

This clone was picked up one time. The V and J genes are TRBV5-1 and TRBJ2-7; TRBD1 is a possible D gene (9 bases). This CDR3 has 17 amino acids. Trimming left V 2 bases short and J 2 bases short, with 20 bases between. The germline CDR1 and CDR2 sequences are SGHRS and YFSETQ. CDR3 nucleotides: TGCGCCAGCAGCTTAGGGACAGGGACTAGAGTCCCCTACGAGCAGTACTTC. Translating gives CASSLGTGTRVPYEQYF.

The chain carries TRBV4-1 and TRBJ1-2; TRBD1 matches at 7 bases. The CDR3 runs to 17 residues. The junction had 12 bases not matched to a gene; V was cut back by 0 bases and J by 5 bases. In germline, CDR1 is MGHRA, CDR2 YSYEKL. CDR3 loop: CASSQDWTGEPYYGYTF. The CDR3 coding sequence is TGCGCCAGCAGCCAAGATTGGACAGGCGAACCTTATTATGGCTACACCTTC.

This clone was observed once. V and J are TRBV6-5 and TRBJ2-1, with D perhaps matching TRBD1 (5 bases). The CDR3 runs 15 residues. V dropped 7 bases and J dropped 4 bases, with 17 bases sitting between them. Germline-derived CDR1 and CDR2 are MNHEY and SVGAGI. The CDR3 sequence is CASTPRQWRYNEQFF. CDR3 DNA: TGTGCCAGCACCCCACGACAGTGGCGATACAATGAGCAGTTCTTC.

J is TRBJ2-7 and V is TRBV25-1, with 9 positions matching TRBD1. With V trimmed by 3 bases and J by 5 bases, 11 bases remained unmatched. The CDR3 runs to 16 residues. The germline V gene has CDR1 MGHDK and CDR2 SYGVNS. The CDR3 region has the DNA TGTGCCAGCAGTGACCCTACCCGGGACAGGGCCCACGAGCAGTACTTC. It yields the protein CASSDPTRDRAHEQYF.

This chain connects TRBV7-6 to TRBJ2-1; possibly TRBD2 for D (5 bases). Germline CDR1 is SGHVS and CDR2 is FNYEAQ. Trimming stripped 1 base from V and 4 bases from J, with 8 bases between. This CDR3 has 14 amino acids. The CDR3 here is CASSLEVAYNEQFF. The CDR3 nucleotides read TGTGCCAGCAGCTTAGAAGTAGCGTACAATGAGCAGTTCTTC.

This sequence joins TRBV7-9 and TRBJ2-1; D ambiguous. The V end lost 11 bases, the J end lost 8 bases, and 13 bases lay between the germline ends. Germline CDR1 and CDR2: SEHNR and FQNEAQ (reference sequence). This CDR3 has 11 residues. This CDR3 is CAGKNRDEQFF. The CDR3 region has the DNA TGTGCCGGCAAGAACCGCGATGAGCAGTTCTTC.